The 10 T cell receptor beta chains below come from one sample, sequenced in a study of shared clonotypes between healthy human individuals. TCRdb keeps only in-frame clones here, not all; method: immunoSEQ multiplex PCR. The table records some 1 million clones, under 80% of them present only once. The sample was memory CD4+ T cells sorted from blood. Subset defined: CD45RA-negative fraction. These receptors originate from a young man in good health.

The chain is built from TRBV25-1 and TRBJ1-3; no clear D gene. V gave up 7 bases and J gave up 3 bases, with 10 bases separating them. This CDR3 region has 13 residues. Germline V gives CDR1 MGHDK, CDR2 SYGVNS. This CDR3 is CASTAGFGNTIYF. The DNA for the CDR3 is TGTGCCAGCACGGCGGGCTTTGGAAACACCATATATTTT.

This chain uses TRBV7-9 with TRBJ2-5, with unresolved D. Trimming left V 3 bases short and J 0 bases short, with 8 bases between. CDR3 length: 14 residues. Germline lookup yields CDR1 SEHNR and CDR2 FQNEAQ (reference sequence). The CDR3 spells CASSFSANQETQYF. The CDR3 bases are TGTGCCAGCAGCTTTTCGGCGAACCAAGAGACCCAGTACTTC.

This chain connects TRBV5-4 to TRBJ1-6; no reliable D call. Germline CDR1 is SGHNT and CDR2 is YYREEE (reference sequence). Trimming took 2 bases from V and 0 from J, leaving 18 bases between them. The CDR3 has 19 amino acids. This CDR3 is CASSFLLEQRRSYNSPLHF. For the CDR3, the DNA is TGTGCCAGCAGCTTTTTACTGGAACAGAGACGCTCCTATAATTCACCCCTCCACTTT. Full variable domain (outside the CDR3, taken from reference TRBV5-4 and TRBJ1-6): ETGVTQSPTHLIKTRGQQVTLRCSSQSGHNTVSWYQQALGQGPQFIFQYYREEENGRGNFPPRFSGLQFPNYSSELNVNALELDDSALYLCASSFLLEQRRSYNSPLHFGNGTRLTVT.

The chain recombines TRBV5-1 with TRBJ2-1; the match to TRBD2 covers 7 bases. The length of the CDR3 is 14 residues. Germline assignment: CDR1 SGHRS and CDR2 YFSETQ. V was pared by 4 bases and J by 7 bases, with 8 bases of the junction left unmatched. In nucleotides, the CDR3 is TGCGCCAGCAGCCCGGTATTAGCGGGTAATGAGCAGTTCTTC. Translated: CASSPVLAGNEQFF.

CDR3 DNA: TGTGCCAGCAGCGTGGACGCACGCAATCAGCCCCAGCATTTT. This translates into CASSVDARNQPQHF. The rearrangement uses TRBV27 and TRBJ1-5; no clear D. Germline lookup yields CDR1 MNHEY and CDR2 SMNVEV (reference sequence). This CDR3 region has 14 residues. V lost 6 bases and J lost 2, with 11 bases in between.

This clone turned up a few times. This chain connects TRBV7-9 to TRBJ1-4, with D hard to call. Germline V CDR1 and CDR2: SEHNR, FQNEAQ (reference sequence). Trimming pared 5 bases from V and 7 bases from J, leaving 14 bases between. The CDR3 extends over 14 amino acids. CDR3 nucleotide sequence: TGTGCCAGCAGCCAGACCCTCATGGGTGAAAAACTGTTTTTT. This sequence encodes CASSQTLMGEKLFF.

The V call is TRBV9, the J call TRBJ2-3, with 9 nucleotides matching TRBD1. Trimming took 0 bases from V and 4 from J; bases not matched to a gene: 3. The CDR3 spans 15 residues. CDR1 and CDR2 (germline): SGDLS, YYNGEE. As DNA, the CDR3 is TGTGCCAGCAGCGTAGACAGGGGGCAGGCAGATACGCAGTATTTT. Its protein is CASSVDRGQADTQYF. Together with reference TRBV9 and TRBJ2-3, the CDR3 gives the full variable domain: DSGVTQTPKHLITATGQRVTLRCSPRSGDLSVYWYQQSLDQGLQFLIQYYNGEERAKGNILERFSAQQFPDLHSELNLSSLELGDSALYFCASSVDRGQADTQYFGPGTRLTVL.

This clone has more than one count but fewer than ten. The chain combines TRBV9 with TRBJ1-1, with D possibly matching TRBD1 (5 bases). The CDR3 is 13 amino acids. Per the germline V gene, CDR1 is SGDLS and CDR2 is YYNGEE. Trimming left V 1 base short and J 5 bases short, with 9 bases between. This CDR3 is CASSVLGVTEAFF. The CDR3 nucleotides are TGTGCCAGCAGCGTATTAGGGGTTACTGAAGCTTTCTTT.

V is TRBV11-1 and J is TRBJ1-1; no definite D call. The CDR3 runs 14 residues. The V end lost 5 bases, the J end lost 5 bases, and 15 bases lay between the germline ends. Germline V CDR1 and CDR2: SGHAT, FQDESV (reference sequence). The CDR3 loop reads CASSDRVSVTEAFF. The CDR3 DNA reads TGTGCCAGCAGCGATAGGGTATCGGTAACTGAAGCTTTCTTT.

This clone was counted a few times. This sequence joins TRBV5-1 and TRBJ2-3; 10 bases agree with TRBD2. CDR3 length: 15 amino acids. The ends lost 4 bases at V and 1 base at J; junction bases unmatched: 3. Germline CDR1 and CDR2: SGHRS and YFSETQ. CDR3 sequence reads: CASSTTSGGTDTQYF. CDR3 nucleotide sequence: TGCGCCAGCAGCACCACTAGCGGGGGCACAGATACGCAGTATTTT.